The 11 T cell receptor beta chains below were found in one sample sequenced in a study of blood T cell repertoires in COVID-19. Method: immunoSEQ multiplex PCR; TCRdb's copy keeps in-frame clones and lacks some. The sample consists of under 250,000 clones, about 83% of them appearing once. The sample consisted of PBMCs or T cells enriched from blood (not recorded which). The receptors were gathered from a woman aged 40 to 50 who had been exposed to COVID-19.

The CDR3 DNA reads TGTGCCAGCAGCCCCCCGGGACAGATTAATGAAAAACTGTTTTTT. Translating gives CASSPPGQINEKLFF. The V gene is TRBV11-2, the J gene TRBJ1-4, with 7 bases aligning to TRBD1. With V trimmed by 5 bases and J by 4 bases, 7 bases remained unmatched. The CDR3 totals 15 residues. Germline V gene sequence: CDR1 SGHAT, CDR2 FQNNGV. The full variable domain, its missing parts supplied by reference TRBV11-2 and TRBJ1-4, is EAGVAQSPRYKIIEKRQSVAFWCNPISGHATLYWYQQILGQGPKLLIQFQNNGVVDDSQLPKDRFSAERLKGVDSTLKIQPAKLEDSAVYLCASSPPGQINEKLFFGSGTQLSVL.

This chain links TRBV5-1 with TRBJ1-5; no reliable D call. Germline assignment: CDR1 SGHRS and CDR2 YFSETQ. The CDR3 sequence is 15 residues long. The V gene lost 0 bases and the J gene lost 5 bases, with 12 bases spanning the gap. CDR3: CASSLGGGSDQPQHF. DNA for the CDR3: TGCGCCAGCAGCTTGGGGGGAGGGAGCGATCAGCCCCAGCATTTT.

The chain joins TRBV29-1 to TRBJ2-1; the match to TRBD2 covers 13 bases. J was trimmed by 9 bases and V by 8 bases; bases with no gene match: 10. There are 14 residues in the CDR3. Germline assignment: CDR1 SQVTM and CDR2 ANQGSEA. This CDR3 reads CSTDGLAGAGEQFF. In nucleotides, the CDR3 is TGCAGCACGGACGGACTAGCGGGGGCTGGTGAGCAGTTCTTC.

To note about this clone: One end of the junction does not line up with germline, which may come from a read error. The chain couples TRBV3-1 (or the pseudogene TRBV3-2) to TRBJ1-2; 7 nucleotides agree with TRBD1. The length of the CDR3 is 15 residues. CDR1 is LGHDT, CDR2 YNNKEL, per germline (reference sequence). CDR3 in DNA: TGTGCCAGCAGCCAAGAAGGGGGCGCAGACTATGGCTACACTTTC. Amino acid sequence: CASSQEGGADYGYTF.

The chain is built from TRBV3-1 (or the pseudogene TRBV3-2) and TRBJ2-1; D might be TRBD1 (5 bases). The V gene lost 4 bases and the J gene lost 4 bases, with 17 bases spanning the gap. Germline V CDR1 and CDR2: LGHDT, YNNKEL (reference sequence). The CDR3 contains 16 residues. The CDR3: CASSLQGPPIYNEQFF. The CDR3 DNA reads TGTGCCAGCAGCCTTCAGGGTCCCCCTATATACAATGAGCAGTTCTTC.

This clone was detected only once. The rearrangement links TRBV7-2 to TRBJ2-7; 9 nucleotides align to TRBD1. Trimming at V came to 4 bases and at J to 3 bases, leaving 4 bases not matched to a gene. Germline V CDR1 and CDR2: SGHTA, FQGNSA. The CDR3 covers 14 residues. The CDR3 DNA reads TGTGCCAGCAGCTCCGGGACAGGGTTCTACGAGCAGTACTTC. It encodes CASSSGTGFYEQYF.

In DNA form, the CDR3 reads TGTGCCAGCAGTTACTCGTACAGGGCAGCTAACTATGGCTACACCTTC. This encodes CASSYSYRAANYGYTF. V and J are TRBV6-5 and TRBJ1-2, with TRBD1 as a possible D gene (6 bases). CDR1 is MNHEY and CDR2 is SVGAGI in the germline V gene. This CDR3 region has 16 residues. Trimming took 0 bases from V and 0 from J, leaving 11 bases between them.

This chain connects TRBV19 to TRBJ1-5; D perhaps matches TRBD1 (5 bases). The V end lost 2 bases, the J end lost 2 bases, and 10 bases lay between the germline ends. Germline lookup yields CDR1 LNHDA and CDR2 SQIVND (reference sequence). This CDR3 is 15 amino acids long. The CDR3 loop reads CASSIRGGGNQPQHF. CDR3 bases: TGTGCCAGTAGTATACGTGGAGGGGGCAATCAGCCCCAGCATTTT.

The chain links TRBV28 to TRBJ1-1, with D maybe TRBD1 (5 bases). The CDR3 contains 12 residues. Germline V gene lookup returns CDR1 MDHEN and CDR2 SYDVKM. Trimming removed 1 base at V and 8 bases at J, with 8 bases between. CDR3 in amino acids: CASSLSGQEAFF. CDR3 coding DNA: TGTGCCAGCAGTTTATCAGGACAAGAAGCTTTCTTT.

This chain joins TRBV24-1 and TRBJ1-2; tentative D call: TRBD1 (6 bases). With 4 bases removed from V and 2 bases from J, the gap between germline ends came to 10 bases. CDR1 and CDR2 from the germline V gene are KGHDR and SFDVKD. This CDR3 has 14 amino acids. CDR3 region: CATSDPGQNYGYTF. The CDR3 coding sequence is TGTGCCACCAGTGACCCCGGACAGAACTATGGCTACACCTTC.

This clone occurred a few times. The genes are TRBV4-1 and TRBJ1-4, with D possibly TRBD1 on 6 matching bases. Germline V gene lookup returns CDR1 MGHRA and CDR2 YSYEKL. The CDR3 totals 15 residues. The V gene lost 5 bases and the J gene lost 3 bases, with 13 bases spanning the gap. The CDR3 loop reads CASSGGGQANEKLFF. The CDR3, as DNA: TGCGCCAGCAGCGGCGGGGGGCAGGCTAATGAAAAACTGTTTTTT.